The 14 T cell receptor beta chains given below trace back to one sample, sequenced in a study of blood T cell repertoires in COVID-19. The data were produced by immunoSEQ multiplex PCR, yet TCRdb's version contains in-frame clones alone and is incomplete. This sample has about 380,000 clones, with approximately 84% found just once. Sequencing used PBMCs or T cells enriched from blood (not recorded which). The receptors were sampled from a woman younger than 45 who had recovered from COVID-19.

This rearrangement joins TRBV12-5 to TRBJ1-1; 10 bases match TRBD1. With 5 bases clipped from V and 3 bases from J, the junction kept 9 bases outside the gene matches. The CDR3 loop spans 16 amino acids. The V gene's germline CDR1 is LGHNT and CDR2 FRNRAP. CDR3 sequence: CASGGDRGQGYTEAFF. Here the CDR3 DNA reads TGTGCTAGTGGTGGGGACAGGGGCCAGGGGTACACTGAAGCTTTCTTT.

The rearrangement joins TRBV12-3 or TRBV12-4 to TRBJ1-1; 8 nucleotides agree with TRBD1. The CDR3 runs 13 residues. V trimming: 7 bases; J trimming: 7 bases; junction bases outside the gene matches: 8. The CDR3, as DNA: TGTGCCAGCACCCCAAGGACAGGGTTTGAAGCTTTCTTT. This translates into CASTPRTGFEAFF.

This chain links TRBV5-6 with TRBJ1-2; 12 bases map to TRBD1. This CDR3 spans 16 amino acids. The V gene's germline CDR1 is SGHDT and CDR2 YYEEEE. J lost 6 bases, V lost 4 bases, and 10 bases had no gene match. CDR3 nucleotide sequence: TGTGCCAGCAGCCCGGATCCGGGACAGGGGGCGCATGGCTACACCTTC. Amino acid sequence: CASSPDPGQGAHGYTF.

The V and J genes are TRBV10-3 and TRBJ1-2; D is unclear. Germline V lookup: CDR1 ENHRY, CDR2 SYGVKD. The CDR3 is made up of 13 amino acids. With 9 bases removed from V and 3 bases from J, the gap between germline ends came to 14 bases. The CDR3 here is CAITEPGYYGYTF. CDR3 bases: TGTGCCATTACGGAGCCCGGGTACTATGGCTACACCTTC.

This clone was counted a single time. This chain uses TRBV19 with TRBJ2-7; 7 nucleotides match TRBD2. V lost 4 bases to trimming and J lost 0 bases; unmatched junction nucleotides: 3. The CDR3 is made up of 14 amino acids. Germline V gene data show CDR1 as LNHDA and CDR2 as SQIVND (reference sequence). In nucleotides, the CDR3 is TGTGCCAGTAGTAGAGGGACTACCTCCTACGAGCAGTACTTC. Its translation is CASSRGTTSYEQYF.

Many counts were recorded for this clone. The chain is built from TRBV2 and TRBJ1-5; 8 nucleotides line up with TRBD1. V lost 6 bases and J lost 7; bases outside the gene matches: 8. This CDR3 comprises 14 residues. Germline assignment: CDR1 SNHLY and CDR2 FYNNEI. CDR3 loop: CASSTGTGGQPQHF. DNA for the CDR3: TGTGCCAGCAGCACCGGGACAGGAGGGCAGCCCCAGCATTTT.

The chain joins TRBV2 to TRBJ2-7, with 10 bases fitting TRBD1. Losses at the gene ends were 6 bases for V and 2 bases for J; bases not matched to a gene: 10. The length of the CDR3 is 16 residues. Germline V gives CDR1 SNHLY, CDR2 FYNNEI. DNA of the CDR3: TGTGCCAGCAGGTCGGCCGGGACAGGGGTCCCCTACGAGCAGTACTTC. Translated: CASRSAGTGVPYEQYF.

Here the CDR3 reads CASSQPQAGVYGYTF. CDR3 DNA: TGTGCCAGCAGCCAACCACAGGCGGGGGTCTATGGCTACACCTTC. The rearrangement joins TRBV4-2 to TRBJ1-2, with D possibly matching TRBD1 (5 bases). V was clipped by 2 bases and J by 4 bases, with 14 bases between them. The CDR3 is 15 amino acids. CDR1 and CDR2 from the germline V gene are LGHNA and YNFKEQ.

Notes on this clone: Mismatch with germline at one junction end may stem from a read error. The J gene is TRBJ2-7, the V gene TRBV12-3 or TRBV12-4, with 8 positions matching TRBD1. The length of the CDR3 is 11 residues. The chain's CDR3 is CASSLEGQADF. The DNA of the CDR3 is TGTGCCAGCAGTTTAGAGGGACAGGCAGACTTC.

The genes are TRBV5-1 and TRBJ1-4, with D possibly TRBD1 on 5 matching bases. The CDR3 is 14 amino acids. Trimming took off 2 bases at V and 7 bases at J, with 12 bases between the two ends. Germline assignment: CDR1 SGHRS and CDR2 YFSETQ. The chain's CDR3 is CASSFGGGSEKLFF. CDR3 bases: TGCGCCAGCAGCTTCGGGGGTGGTAGTGAAAAACTGTTTTTT. Filled out from reference TRBV5-1 and TRBJ1-4, the complete variable domain reads KAGVTQTPRYLIKTRGQQVTLSCSPISGHRSVSWYQQTPGQGLQFLFEYFSETQRNKGNFPGRFSGRQFSNSRSEMNVSTLELGDSALYLCASSFGGGSEKLFFGSGTQLSVL.

The rearrangement joins TRBV27 to TRBJ2-5, with 8 bases fitting TRBD2. Germline-derived CDR1 and CDR2 are MNHEY and SMNVEV (reference sequence). CDR3 length: 17 residues. The ends lost 2 bases at V and 5 bases at J; junction bases unmatched: 13. The CDR3 nucleotides are TGTGCCAGCAGTTTAAGGCAACGGGAGGGCCTGGGGGAGACCCAGTACTTC. Translation: CASSLRQREGLGETQYF.

The chain has TRBV6-2 or TRBV6-3 and TRBJ2-2, with 8 bases fitting TRBD1. The J segment lost 6 bases and the V segment lost 2 bases, leaving 2 bases of the junction unmatched. CDR1 and CDR2 from the germline V gene are MNHEY and SVGEGT. The CDR3 covers 14 residues. The CDR3, as DNA: TGTGCCAGCAGTTACGACAGGGGAGCCGGGGAGCTGTTTTTT. It translates to CASSYDRGAGELFF.

V and J are TRBV6-5 and TRBJ1-1; 9 nucleotides match TRBD1. The germline CDR1 and CDR2 sequences are MNHEY and SVGAGI. This CDR3 has 14 amino acids. V gave up 7 bases and J gave up 4 bases; unmatched junction bases: 7. In DNA, the CDR3 is TGTGCCAGCACCACGACAGGGGGAACCACTGAAGCTTTCTTT. Encoded protein: CASTTTGGTTEAFF.

This clone was seen a handful of times. V is TRBV11-1 and J is TRBJ2-7; no reliable D call. V was trimmed by 3 bases and J by 3 bases, leaving 6 bases between them. Germline V lookup: CDR1 SGHAT, CDR2 FQDESV (reference sequence). The CDR3 is 12 amino acids. The CDR3 spells CASSFGNYEQYF. The CDR3 region has the DNA TGTGCCAGCAGCTTCGGTAACTACGAGCAGTACTTC.